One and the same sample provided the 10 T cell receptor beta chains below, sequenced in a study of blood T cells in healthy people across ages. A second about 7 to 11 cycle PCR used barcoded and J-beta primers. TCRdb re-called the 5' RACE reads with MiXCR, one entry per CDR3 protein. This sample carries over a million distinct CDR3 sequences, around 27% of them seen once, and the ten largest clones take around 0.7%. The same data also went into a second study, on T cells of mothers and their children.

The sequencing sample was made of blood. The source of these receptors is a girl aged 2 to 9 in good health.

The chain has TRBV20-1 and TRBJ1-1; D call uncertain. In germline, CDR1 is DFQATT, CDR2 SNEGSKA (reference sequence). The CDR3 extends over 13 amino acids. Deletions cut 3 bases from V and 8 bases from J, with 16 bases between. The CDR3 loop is CSASDGMNMEAFF. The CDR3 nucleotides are TGCAGTGCTAGCGACGGTATGAACATGGAAGCTTTCTTT.

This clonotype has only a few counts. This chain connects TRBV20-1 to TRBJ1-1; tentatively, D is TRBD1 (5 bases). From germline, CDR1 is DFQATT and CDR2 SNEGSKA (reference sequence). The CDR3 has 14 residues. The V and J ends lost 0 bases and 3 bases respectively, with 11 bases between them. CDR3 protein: CSARDPTADTEAFF. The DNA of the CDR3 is TGCAGTGCTAGAGATCCGACAGCCGACACTGAAGCTTTCTTT.

The CDR3 nucleotides read TGCGCCAGCAGCCAAGAAAAAGGACGGTCTCGCGGCTACACCTTC. As protein: CASSQEKGRSRGYTF. The chain links TRBV4-1 to TRBJ1-2; no reliable D call. This CDR3 is 15 amino acids long. V was cut by 0 bases and J by 8 bases, with 16 bases left in between. Germline V gene sequence: CDR1 MGHRA, CDR2 YSYEKL.

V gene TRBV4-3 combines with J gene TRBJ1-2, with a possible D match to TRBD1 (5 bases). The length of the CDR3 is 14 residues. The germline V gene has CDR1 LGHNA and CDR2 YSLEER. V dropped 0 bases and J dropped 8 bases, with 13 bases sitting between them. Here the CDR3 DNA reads TGCGCCAGCAGCCAAGAATCGACAGTAGGAGGCTACACCTTC. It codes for CASSQESTVGGYTF.

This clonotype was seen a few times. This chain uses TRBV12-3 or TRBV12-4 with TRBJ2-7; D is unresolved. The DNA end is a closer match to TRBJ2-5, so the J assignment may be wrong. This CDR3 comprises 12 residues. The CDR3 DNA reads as TGTGCCAGCAGTTCTCTTTCGGGGACCCAGTACTTC. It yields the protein CASSSLSGTQYF.

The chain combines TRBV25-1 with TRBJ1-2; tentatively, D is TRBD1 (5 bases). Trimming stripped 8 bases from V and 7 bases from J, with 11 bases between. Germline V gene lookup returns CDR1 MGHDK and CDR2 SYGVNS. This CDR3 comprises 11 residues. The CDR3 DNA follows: TGTGCCAGCGGAAAGGGGCCTGGCTACACCTTC. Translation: CASGKGPGYTF.

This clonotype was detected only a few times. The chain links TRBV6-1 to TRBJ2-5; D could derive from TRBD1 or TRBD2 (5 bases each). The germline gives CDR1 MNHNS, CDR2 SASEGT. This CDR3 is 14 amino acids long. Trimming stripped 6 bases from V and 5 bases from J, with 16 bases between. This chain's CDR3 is CASRNWGRGETQYF. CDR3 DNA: TGTGCCAGCAGGAACTGGGGCAGAGGGGAGACCCAGTACTTC.

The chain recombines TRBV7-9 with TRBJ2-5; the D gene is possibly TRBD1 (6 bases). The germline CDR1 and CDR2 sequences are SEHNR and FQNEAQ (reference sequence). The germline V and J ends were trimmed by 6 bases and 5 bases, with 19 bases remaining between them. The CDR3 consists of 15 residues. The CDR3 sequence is CASSPDSPSGETQYF. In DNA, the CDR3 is TGTGCCAGCAGTCCGGACAGTCCCTCGGGGGAGACCCAGTACTTC.

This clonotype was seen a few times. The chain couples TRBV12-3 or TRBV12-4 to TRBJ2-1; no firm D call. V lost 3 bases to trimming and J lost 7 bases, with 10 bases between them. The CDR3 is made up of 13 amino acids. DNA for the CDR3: TGTGCCAGCAGTTTTTATCCCGGTAATGAGCAGTTCTTC. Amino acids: CASSFYPGNEQFF.

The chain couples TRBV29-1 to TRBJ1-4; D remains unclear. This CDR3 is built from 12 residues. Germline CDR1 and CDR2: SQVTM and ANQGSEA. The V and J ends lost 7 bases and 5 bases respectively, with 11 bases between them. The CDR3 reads CSGLWPNEKLFF. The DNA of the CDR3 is TGCAGCGGCCTGTGGCCCAATGAAAAACTGTTTTTT. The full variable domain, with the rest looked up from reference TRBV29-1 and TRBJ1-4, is SAVISQKPSRDICQRGTSLTIQCQVDSQVTMMFWYRQQPGQSLTLIATANQGSEATYESGFVIDKFPISRPNLTFSTLTVSNMSPEDSSIYLCSGLWPNEKLFFGSGTQLSVL.